This T cell receptor (beta chain) emerged from a study of blood T cell repertoires in COVID-19. Overall study context: Spain, Italy and the United States supplied samples that represented acute and convalescent COVID-19. T cells, B-cell-depleted T cells, or PBMCs provided the cDNA or gDNA that served as material.

In this sample, this clone turned up once. Across under 25 US areas, participants ranged in age from 18 to 89 years. Per the authors' pipeline: Nucleated cell number was recorded as an estimate derived from reference gene primer amplification. Profiling relied on immunoSEQ multiplex PCR, and the TCRdb table lists in-frame clones only, not all of them. V, J and clone size are those of that table, while D and trimming were read from the DNA. Of approximately 250,000 clones listed, approximately 90% are singletons. J gave up 5 bases and V 11 bases, and 5 bases lay outside the gene matches. Germline loops: CDR1 ENHRY, CDR2 SYGVKD. The CDR3 spans 11 residues.

Sequenced: PBMCs or T cells enriched from blood (not recorded which). The chain links TRBV10-3 to TRBJ1-2; 7 bases align to TRBD1. This clonotype was sampled from a woman under 40 with acute COVID-19. The CDR3 region has the DNA TGTGCCGTAGGGACAGATTATGGCTACACCTTC. Translating it yields CAVGTDYGYTF.